These 6 T cell receptor beta chains were all obtained from the same sample, sequenced in a study of cytotoxic CD8 clonotypes in ibrutinib-treated CLL. Clones were read by immunoSEQ multiplex PCR, and TCRdb kept only the in-frame ones, dropping some. Seen here are some 29,000 clones, 70% to 80% observed once, and the top ten hold 51%. The specimen was PBMCs, collected after 36 months of ibrutinib treatment. The receptors shown here come from a human donor with chronic lymphocytic leukemia.

The chain combines TRBV2 with TRBJ2-7; 10 nucleotides line up with TRBD1. Per germline, CDR1 SNHLY and CDR2 FYNNEI. This CDR3 has 15 residues. With V trimmed by 0 bases and J by 4 bases, 3 bases remained unmatched. This chain's CDR3 is CASSEAWDRGYEQYF. Written as DNA, the CDR3 is TGTGCCAGCAGTGAAGCTTGGGACAGGGGTTACGAGCAGTACTTC. The full variable domain, rest sourced from reference TRBV2 and TRBJ2-7, is EPEVTQTPSHQVTQMGQEVILRCVPISNHLYFYWYRQILGQKVEFLVSFYNNEISEKSEIFDDQFSVERPDGSNFTLKIRSTKLEDSAMYFCASSEAWDRGYEQYFGPGTRLTVT.

This rearrangement joins TRBV6-5 to TRBJ1-2; D unresolved. The CDR3 length is 12 residues. The ends were cut back, 0 bases at V and 14 bases at J, with 13 bases in the middle. Germline loops: CDR1 MNHEY, CDR2 SVGAGI. The CDR3 is CASSYSSTAETF. CDR3 in DNA: TGTGCCAGCAGTTACTCGAGCACGGCGGAGACCTTC.

This rearrangement joins TRBV4-1 to TRBJ2-7; D possibly corresponds to TRBD2 (6 bases). V was cut by 4 bases and J by 2 bases, with 15 bases left in between. This CDR3 is built from 15 residues. Germline V gene lookup returns CDR1 MGHRA and CDR2 YSYEKL. The CDR3: CASSPIGGQAYEQYF. The CDR3, as DNA: TGCGCCAGCAGCCCAATCGGGGGTCAGGCCTACGAGCAGTACTTC.

The chain is built from TRBV5-1 and TRBJ2-2; D is unresolved. V was shortened by 3 bases and J by 5 bases, with 14 bases between the two germline ends. This CDR3 contains 15 residues. Germline V gene lookup returns CDR1 SGHRS and CDR2 YFSETQ. The CDR3 bases are TGCGCCAGCAGCTCCGCGACCGGGCAGACCGGGGAGCTGTTTTTT. Protein sequence: CASSSATGQTGELFF.

This chain connects TRBV4-1 to TRBJ1-1, with no clear D. The CDR3 covers 14 residues. V dropped 4 bases and J dropped 1 base, with 10 bases sitting between them. CDR1 MGHRA and CDR2 YSYEKL come from the germline V gene. For the CDR3, the DNA is TGCGCCAGCAGCCTCAGGACGGCGAACACTGAAGCTTTCTTT. Amino acid sequence: CASSLRTANTEAFF.

This clone showed up just once. This chain links TRBV12-5 with TRBJ1-5, with D perhaps matching TRBD1 (6 bases). Trimming left V 9 bases short and J 7 bases short, with 13 bases between. Germline V gene data show CDR1 as LGHNT and CDR2 as FRNRAP. There are 12 residues in the CDR3. The CDR3 nucleotides are TGTGCTAGGAGATCAGGGGAGCAGCCCCAGCATTTT. It codes for CARRSGEQPQHF.